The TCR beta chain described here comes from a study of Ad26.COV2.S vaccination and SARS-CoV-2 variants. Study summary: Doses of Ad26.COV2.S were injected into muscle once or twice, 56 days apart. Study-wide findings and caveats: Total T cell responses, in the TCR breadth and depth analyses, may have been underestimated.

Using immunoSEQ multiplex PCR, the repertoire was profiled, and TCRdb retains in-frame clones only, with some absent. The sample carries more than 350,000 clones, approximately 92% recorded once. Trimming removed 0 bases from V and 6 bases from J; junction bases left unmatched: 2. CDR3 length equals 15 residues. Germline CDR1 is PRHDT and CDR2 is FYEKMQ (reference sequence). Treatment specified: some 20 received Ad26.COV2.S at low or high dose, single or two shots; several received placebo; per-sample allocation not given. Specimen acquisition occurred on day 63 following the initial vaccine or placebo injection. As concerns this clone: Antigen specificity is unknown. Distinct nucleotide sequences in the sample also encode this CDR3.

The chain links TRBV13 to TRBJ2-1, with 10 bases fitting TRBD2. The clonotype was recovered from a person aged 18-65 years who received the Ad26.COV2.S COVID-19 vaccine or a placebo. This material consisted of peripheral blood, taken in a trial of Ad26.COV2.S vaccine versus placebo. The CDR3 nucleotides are TGTGCCAGCAGCTTAGGACTAGCGGGACGCAATGAGCAGTTCTTC. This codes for CASSLGLAGRNEQFF.